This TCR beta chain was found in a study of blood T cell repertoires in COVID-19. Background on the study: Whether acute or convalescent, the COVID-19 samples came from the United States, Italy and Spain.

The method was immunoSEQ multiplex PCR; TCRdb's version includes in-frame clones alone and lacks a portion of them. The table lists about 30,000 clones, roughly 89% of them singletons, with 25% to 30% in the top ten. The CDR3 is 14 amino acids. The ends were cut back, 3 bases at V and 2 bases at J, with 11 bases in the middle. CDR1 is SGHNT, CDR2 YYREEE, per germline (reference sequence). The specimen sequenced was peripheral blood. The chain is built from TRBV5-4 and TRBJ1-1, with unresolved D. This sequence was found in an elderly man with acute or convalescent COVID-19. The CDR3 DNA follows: TGTGCCAGCAGCTCGGGTCAATACAACACTGAAGCTTTCTTT. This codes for CASSSGQYNTEAFF.